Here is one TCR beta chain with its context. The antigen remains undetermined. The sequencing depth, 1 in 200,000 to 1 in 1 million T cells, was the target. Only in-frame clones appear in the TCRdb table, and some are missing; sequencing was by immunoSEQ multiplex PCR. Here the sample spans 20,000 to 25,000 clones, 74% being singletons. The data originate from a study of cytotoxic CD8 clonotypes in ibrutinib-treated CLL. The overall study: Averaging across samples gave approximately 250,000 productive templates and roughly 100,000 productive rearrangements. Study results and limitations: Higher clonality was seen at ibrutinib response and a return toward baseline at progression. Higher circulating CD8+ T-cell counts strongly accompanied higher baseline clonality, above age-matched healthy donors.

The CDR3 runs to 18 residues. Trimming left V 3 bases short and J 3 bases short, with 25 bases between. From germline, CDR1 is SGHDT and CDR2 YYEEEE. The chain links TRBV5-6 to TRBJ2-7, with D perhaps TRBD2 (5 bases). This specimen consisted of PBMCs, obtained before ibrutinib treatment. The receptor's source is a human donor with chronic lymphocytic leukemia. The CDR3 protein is CASSSPKVGGLQSYEQYF. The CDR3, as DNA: TGTGCCAGCAGCTCTCCCAAAGTGGGCGGGCTGCAAAGCTACGAGCAGTACTTC.